What follows are 13 T cell receptor beta chains derived from one specimen sequenced in a study of T-cell reconstitution after alpha-beta-depleted transplantation in children. Unique molecular identifiers were incorporated when the TCRbeta library was constructed. TCRdb redid the calling of the PCR reads with MiXCR, one entry per CDR3 protein. There are roughly 590,000 distinct CDR3 sequences in the sample; roughly 15% occur only once, and approximately 1% lies in the top ten. Sequences were derived from PBMCs from the stem cell graft donor, sampled from the stem cell graft. The source of these receptors is a human donor who donated a stem cell graft to a child with acute myeloid leukemia.

This clonotype showed up many times. The chain combines TRBV9 with TRBJ1-1; D perhaps matches TRBD1 (5 bases). The CDR3 consists of 13 residues. Trimming took off 2 bases at V and 9 bases at J, with 14 bases between the two ends. Per the germline V gene, CDR1 is SGDLS and CDR2 is YYNGEE. The CDR3, as DNA: TGTGCCAGCAGCGTCGGGACGGTCGAAAAAGCTTTCTTT. Residues: CASSVGTVEKAFF.

This clonotype showed up many times. The V call is TRBV7-9, the J call TRBJ1-1; no clear D. The CDR3 spans 13 residues. From germline, CDR1 is SEHNR and CDR2 FQNEAQ (reference sequence). Deletions cut 5 bases from V and 1 base from J, with 8 bases between. This chain's CDR3 is CASSREGNTEAFF. The CDR3 nucleotides read TGTGCCAGCAGCCGGGAAGGGAACACTGAAGCTTTCTTT.

In this sample, this clonotype turned up many times. The J gene is TRBJ2-1, the V gene TRBV9, with a possible D match to TRBD1 (6 bases). Trimming pared 4 bases from V and 4 bases from J, leaving 12 bases between. Germline CDR1 reads SGDLS; CDR2 reads YYNGEE. The CDR3 totals 14 residues. The CDR3, as DNA: TGTGCCAGCAGCACCCGACAGGATTACAATGAGCAGTTCTTC. As protein: CASSTRQDYNEQFF.

This chain joins TRBV6-5 and TRBJ2-4; perhaps TRBD1 as D (5 bases). The germline CDR1 and CDR2 sequences are MNHEY and SVGAGI. V gave up 2 bases and J gave up 2 bases, with 19 bases separating them. The length of the CDR3 is 18 residues. Here the CDR3 DNA reads TGTGCCAGCAGTTACCCAGGGTTGAACGAGTTCCCCAAAAACATTCAGTACTTC. Translation gives CASSYPGLNEFPKNIQYF.

CDR3 sequence: CASSSGTEIQYF. In DNA form, the CDR3 reads TGTGCCAGCAGTTCTGGGACCGAGATTCAGTACTTC. V usage is TRBV28 and J usage is TRBJ2-4; D possibly matches TRBD1 or TRBD2 (5 bases each). There are 12 residues in the CDR3. The V end was cut by 4 bases, the J end by 10 bases, with 11 bases between. CDR1 is MDHEN and CDR2 is SYDVKM in the germline V gene.

This clonotype was counted only a few times. J is TRBJ2-4 and V is TRBV7-2, with TRBD2 matching over 10 bases. The length of the CDR3 is 16 residues. In germline, CDR1 is SGHTA, CDR2 FQGNSA. V lost 4 bases, J lost 0 bases, and 3 bases stayed unmatched. The CDR3 nucleotides read TGTGCCAGCAGCTCTAGCGGGGGCCTAGCCAAAAACATTCAGTACTTC. This gives the protein CASSSSGGLAKNIQYF.

This clonotype has at least ten counts. The genes are TRBV20-1 and TRBJ2-7; TRBD2 agrees at 10 bases. The CDR3 contains 13 residues. The germline gives CDR1 DFQATT, CDR2 SNEGSKA (reference sequence). Unmatched junction bases numbered 3, after V lost 5 bases and J lost 2 bases. In DNA form, the CDR3 reads TGCAGTGCTGGTCTAGCGGGGGCCTACGAGCAGTACGTC. Protein: CSAGLAGAYEQYV.

V and J are TRBV14 and TRBJ2-1; 7 nucleotides match TRBD1. The V segment lost 0 bases and the J segment 10 bases; nucleotides outside the gene matches: 9. Germline CDR1 is SGHDN and CDR2 is FVKESK. The CDR3 sequence is 15 residues long. The CDR3 spells CASSQDARGRTEQFF. CDR3 bases: TGTGCCAGCAGCCAAGACGCAAGGGGGCGGACCGAGCAGTTCTTC.

This clonotype occurred many times. The V gene is TRBV7-8, the J gene TRBJ2-2; D might be TRBD2 (6 bases). The CDR3 extends over 15 amino acids. CDR1 is SGHVS and CDR2 is FQNEAQ in the germline V gene. V shed 0 bases and J shed 4 bases, with 9 bases lying between them. The CDR3 is CASSLAGLGTGELFF. In nucleotides, the CDR3 is TGTGCCAGCAGCTTAGCGGGACTGGGCACCGGGGAGCTGTTTTTT.

This clonotype appeared many times. The chain uses TRBV15 and TRBJ1-5; 7 bases agree with TRBD1. Germline trimming cut 1 base from V and 7 bases from J; bases unmatched to any gene: 4. Germline V gene data show CDR1 as LNHNV and CDR2 as YYDKDF (reference sequence). The CDR3 covers 14 residues. CDR3 nucleotides: TGTGCCACCAGCAGAGGACAGGGAGTGCAGCCCCAGCATTTT. Protein product: CATSRGQGVQPQHF.

There are a few counts of this clonotype. The V gene is TRBV6-2 or TRBV6-3, the J gene TRBJ2-1, with a tentative D call TRBD2 (5 bases). Germline V gene data show CDR1 as MNHEY and CDR2 as SVGEGT. This CDR3 has 15 amino acids. V shed 8 bases and J shed 2 bases, with 16 bases lying between them. Here the CDR3 reads CASSSFFVTYNEQFF. The CDR3 region has the DNA TGTGCCAGCTCTAGCTTTTTCGTAACCTACAATGAGCAGTTCTTC.

This chain uses TRBV5-1 with TRBJ2-2; no reliable D call. This CDR3 has 14 residues. Germline values: CDR1 SGHRS, CDR2 YFSETQ. Trimming removed 1 base at V and 2 bases at J, with 6 bases between. The DNA for the CDR3 is TGCGCCAGCAGCTTGAAAACTAACACCGGGGAGCTGTTTTTT. Translating it yields CASSLKTNTGELFF.

This clonotype appeared many times. The rearrangement links TRBV27 to TRBJ2-7; tentative D call: TRBD1 (6 bases). Germline V lookup: CDR1 MNHEY, CDR2 SMNVEV (reference sequence). V lost 4 bases and J lost 6, with 16 bases in between. CDR3 length: 14 amino acids. Here the CDR3 DNA reads TGTGCCAGCAGTTCAGGGGTAAGGGGCTCCGAGCAGTACGTC. Protein sequence: CASSSGVRGSEQYV.